A selection of T cell receptor beta chains follows, all from one sample in a study of T cells expressing NK-cell markers. For each CDR3 protein, TCRdb gives one entry from its re-call of the 5' RACE reads, without DNA. The sample includes approximately 420,000 distinct CDR3 sequences. Sequencing was carried out using blood T cells: a sorted CD56 or NKG2C T cell subset, CD4+ or CD8+ T cells, or bulk PBMC T cells (not recorded which). The receptors derive from a woman between 45 and 60 years old in good health. Each CDR3 is given with its conserved first and last residue.

TRBV3-1	TRBJ2-6	CASSQMAGKANVLTF
TRBV5-1	TRBJ1-1	CASSFGTGGVKTEAFF
TRBV15	TRBJ1-2	CATSRDRRGNSRGYGYTF
TRBV24-1	TRBJ2-1	CATSVSPYNEQFF
TRBV29-1	TRBJ2-6	CSVGGLGANVLTF
TRBV5-1	TRBJ2-3	CASSSLTSGRTDTQYF
TRBV15	TRBJ2-3	CATHPVGPSSTDTQYF
TRBV12-5	TRBJ2-5	CASGLEEAGERQETQYF
TRBV7-8	TRBJ1-3	CASSINGNTIYF
TRBV14	TRBJ2-1	CASSQDLYNEQFF
TRBV7-9	TRBJ2-5	CASSSGQGETQYF
TRBV7-8	TRBJ2-1	CASSSSRTSYNEQFF
TRBV6-5	TRBJ1-1	CASSLTPASNTEAFF
TRBV12-3/TRBV12-4	TRBJ1-6	CASSPDPVGSPLHF
TRBV29-1	TRBJ2-1	CSVKVAGSNEQFF
TRBV5-1	TRBJ2-2	CASSLLAGTRLNTGELFF
TRBV11-2	TRBJ2-1	CASSLVPGLTNEQFF
TRBV5-1	TRBJ2-3	CASSPRRNTDTQYF
TRBV7-3	TRBJ2-7	CASSPGGDRIYEQYF
TRBV7-9	TRBJ2-3	CASSSQFGGAFTMTDTQYF
TRBV14	TRBJ2-3	CASSQVRGQNSTDTQYF
TRBV3-1	TRBJ2-3	CASSKIPRASGSYTQYF
TRBV3-1	TRBJ2-5	CASSQDFSSQETQYF
TRBV5-1	TRBJ1-4	CASNPGHTREKLFF
TRBV12-3/TRBV12-4	TRBJ2-1	CASNPARTDRNEQFF
TRBV6-5	TRBJ2-7	CASSSLIHEQYF
TRBV10-3	TRBJ1-5	CAISELNTGNQPQHF
TRBV5-4	TRBJ2-1	CASSLGPSGRAYNEQFF
TRBV10-3	TRBJ1-1	CAISAGTDTEAFF
TRBV15	TRBJ1-4	CATSRVKGTDEKLFF